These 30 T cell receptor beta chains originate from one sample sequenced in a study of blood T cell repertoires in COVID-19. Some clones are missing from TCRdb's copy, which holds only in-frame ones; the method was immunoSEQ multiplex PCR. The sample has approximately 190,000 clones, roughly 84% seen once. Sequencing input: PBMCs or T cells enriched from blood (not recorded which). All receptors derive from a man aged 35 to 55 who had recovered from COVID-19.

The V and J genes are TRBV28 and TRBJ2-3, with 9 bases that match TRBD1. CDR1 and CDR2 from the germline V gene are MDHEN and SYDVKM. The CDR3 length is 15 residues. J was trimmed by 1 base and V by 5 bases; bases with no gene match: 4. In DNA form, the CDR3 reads TGTGCCAGCAGTCACCGGACAGGGGGCACAGATACGCAGTATTTT. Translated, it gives CASSHRTGGTDTQYF.

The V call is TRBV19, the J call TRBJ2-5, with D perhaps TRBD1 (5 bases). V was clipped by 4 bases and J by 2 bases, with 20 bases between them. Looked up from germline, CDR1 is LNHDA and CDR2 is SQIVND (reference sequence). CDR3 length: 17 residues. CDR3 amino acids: CASSTQSQVNLQETQYF. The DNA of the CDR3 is TGTGCCAGTAGTACACAGTCACAGGTAAACCTTCAAGAGACCCAGTACTTC.

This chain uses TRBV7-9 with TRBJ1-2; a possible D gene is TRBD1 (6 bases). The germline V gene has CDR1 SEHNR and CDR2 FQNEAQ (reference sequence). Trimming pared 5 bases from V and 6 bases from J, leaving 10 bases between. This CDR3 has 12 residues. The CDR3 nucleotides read TGTGCCAGCAGCCAGCACAGGGATGGCTACACCTTC. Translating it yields CASSQHRDGYTF.

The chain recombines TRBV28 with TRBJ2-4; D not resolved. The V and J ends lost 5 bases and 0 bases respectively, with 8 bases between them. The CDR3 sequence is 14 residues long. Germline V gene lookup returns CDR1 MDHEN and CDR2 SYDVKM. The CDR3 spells CASSKQLAKNIQYF. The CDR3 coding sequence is TGTGCCAGCAGTAAACAGTTAGCCAAAAACATTCAGTACTTC.

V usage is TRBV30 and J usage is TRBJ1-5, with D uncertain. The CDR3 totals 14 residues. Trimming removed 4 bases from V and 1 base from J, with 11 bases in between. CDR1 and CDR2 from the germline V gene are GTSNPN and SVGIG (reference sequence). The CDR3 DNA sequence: TGTGCCTGGAAGTCGGGTCCGAGCAATCAGCCCCAGCATTTT. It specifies CAWKSGPSNQPQHF.

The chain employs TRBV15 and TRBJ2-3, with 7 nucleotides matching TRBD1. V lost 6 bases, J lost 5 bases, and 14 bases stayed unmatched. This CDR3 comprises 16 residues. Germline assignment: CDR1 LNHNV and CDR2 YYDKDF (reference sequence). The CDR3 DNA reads TGTGCCACCAGGGCCGCCGGAAGGGGGCCGGTAGATACGCAGTATTTT. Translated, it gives CATRAAGRGPVDTQYF.

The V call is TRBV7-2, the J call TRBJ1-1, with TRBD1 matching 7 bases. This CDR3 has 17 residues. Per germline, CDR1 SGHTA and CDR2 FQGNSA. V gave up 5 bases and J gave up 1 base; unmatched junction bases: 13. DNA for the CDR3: TGTGCCAGCAGCCATACGCCCGGACAGGAGGGGAACACTGAAGCTTTCTTT. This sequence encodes CASSHTPGQEGNTEAFF.

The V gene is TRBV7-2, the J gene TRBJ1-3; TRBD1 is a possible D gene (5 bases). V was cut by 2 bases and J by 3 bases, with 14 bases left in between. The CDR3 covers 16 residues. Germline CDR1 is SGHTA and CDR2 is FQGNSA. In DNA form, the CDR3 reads TGTGCCAGCAGCTTAATTTCCAGGGTGGGTGGAAACACCATATATTTT. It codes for CASSLISRVGGNTIYF.

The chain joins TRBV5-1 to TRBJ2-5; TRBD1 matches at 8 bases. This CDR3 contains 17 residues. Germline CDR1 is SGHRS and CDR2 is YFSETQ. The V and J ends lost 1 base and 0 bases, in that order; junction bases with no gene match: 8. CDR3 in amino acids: CASSLPRDRSNQETQYF. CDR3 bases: TGCGCCAGCAGCTTGCCCCGGGACAGGTCAAACCAAGAGACCCAGTACTTC. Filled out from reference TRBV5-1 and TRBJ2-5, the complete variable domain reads KAGVTQTPRYLIKTRGQQVTLSCSPISGHRSVSWYQQTPGQGLQFLFEYFSETQRNKGNFPGRFSGRQFSNSRSEMNVSTLELGDSALYLCASSLPRDRSNQETQYFGPGTRLLVL.

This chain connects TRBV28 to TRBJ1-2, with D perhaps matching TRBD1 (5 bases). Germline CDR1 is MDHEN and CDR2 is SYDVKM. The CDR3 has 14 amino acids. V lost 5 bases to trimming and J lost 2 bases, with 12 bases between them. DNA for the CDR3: TGTGCCAGCAGTCGTATCCAGGGAAACTATGGCTACACCTTC. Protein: CASSRIQGNYGYTF.

The CDR3 loop reads CASRDTSTEAFF. CDR3 sequence (DNA): TGTGCCAGCAGGGACACCAGCACTGAAGCTTTCTTT. This chain connects TRBV5-5 to TRBJ1-1; D possibly corresponds to TRBD1 (5 bases). Trimming shortened V by 5 bases and J by 4 bases, and 9 bases separated the two germline ends. The V gene's germline CDR1 is SGHKS and CDR2 YYEKEE (reference sequence). The CDR3 loop spans 12 amino acids.

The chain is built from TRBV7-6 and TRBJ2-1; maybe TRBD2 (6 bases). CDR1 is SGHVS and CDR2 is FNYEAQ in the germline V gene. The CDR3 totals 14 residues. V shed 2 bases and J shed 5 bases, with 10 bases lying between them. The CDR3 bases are TGTGCCAGCAGCTTATCCGGGAGCGACAATGAGCAGTTCTTC. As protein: CASSLSGSDNEQFF.

For the CDR3, the DNA is TGTGCCAGCACTGGACAGGGGAACTATGGCTACACCTTC. It yields the protein CASTGQGNYGYTF. The V and J genes are TRBV6-6 and TRBJ1-2; the match to TRBD1 covers 9 bases. CDR1 and CDR2 (germline): MNHNY, SVGAGI (reference sequence). The V and J ends lost 7 bases and 2 bases, in that order; junction bases with no gene match: 2. The CDR3 runs to 13 residues.

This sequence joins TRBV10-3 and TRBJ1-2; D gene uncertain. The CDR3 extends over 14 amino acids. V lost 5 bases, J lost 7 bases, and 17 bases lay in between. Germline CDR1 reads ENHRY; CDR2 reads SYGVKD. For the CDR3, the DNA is TGTGCCATCAGTAAATTCTACACAGAAGGTGGCTACACCTTC. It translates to CAISKFYTEGGYTF.

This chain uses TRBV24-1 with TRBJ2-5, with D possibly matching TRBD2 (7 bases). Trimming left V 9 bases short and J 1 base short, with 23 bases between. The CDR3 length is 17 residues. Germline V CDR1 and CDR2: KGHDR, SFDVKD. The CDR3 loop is CATSLGRGSLLQETQYF. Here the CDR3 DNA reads TGTGCCACCTCCCTAGGGAGGGGGTCCCTCCTCCAAGAGACCCAGTACTTC.

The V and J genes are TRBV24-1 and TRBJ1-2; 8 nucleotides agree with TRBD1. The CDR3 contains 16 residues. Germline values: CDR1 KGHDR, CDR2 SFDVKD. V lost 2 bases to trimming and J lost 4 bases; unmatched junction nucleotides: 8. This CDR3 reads CATSDSLDRGAYGYTF. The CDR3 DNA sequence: TGTGCCACCAGTGATTCTCTCGACAGGGGAGCCTATGGCTACACCTTC.

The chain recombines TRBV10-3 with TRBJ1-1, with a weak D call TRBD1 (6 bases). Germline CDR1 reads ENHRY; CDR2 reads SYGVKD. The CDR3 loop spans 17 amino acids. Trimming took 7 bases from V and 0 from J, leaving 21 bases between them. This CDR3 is CAINDPRQGHMNTEAFF. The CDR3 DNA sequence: TGTGCCATCAATGACCCCAGGCAGGGGCACATGAACACTGAAGCTTTCTTT.

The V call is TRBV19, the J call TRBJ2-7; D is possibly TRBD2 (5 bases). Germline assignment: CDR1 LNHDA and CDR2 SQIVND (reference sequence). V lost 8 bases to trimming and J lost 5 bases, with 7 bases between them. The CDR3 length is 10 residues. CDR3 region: CASGGDEQYF. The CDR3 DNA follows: TGTGCCAGTGGAGGAGACGAGCAGTACTTC.

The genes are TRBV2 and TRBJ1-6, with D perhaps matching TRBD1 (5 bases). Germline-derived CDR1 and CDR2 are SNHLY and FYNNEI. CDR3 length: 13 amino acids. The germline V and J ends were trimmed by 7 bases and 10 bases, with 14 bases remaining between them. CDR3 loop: CASIRREGSPLHF. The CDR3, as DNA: TGTGCCAGCATCCGCAGGGAAGGATCACCCCTCCACTTT.

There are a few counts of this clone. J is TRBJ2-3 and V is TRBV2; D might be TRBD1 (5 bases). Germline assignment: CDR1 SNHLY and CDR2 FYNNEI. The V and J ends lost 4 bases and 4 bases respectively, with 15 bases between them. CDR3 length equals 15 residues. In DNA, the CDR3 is TGTGCCAGCAGTGCTGACCCTAAGGGGCCAGATACGCAGTATTTT. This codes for CASSADPKGPDTQYF.

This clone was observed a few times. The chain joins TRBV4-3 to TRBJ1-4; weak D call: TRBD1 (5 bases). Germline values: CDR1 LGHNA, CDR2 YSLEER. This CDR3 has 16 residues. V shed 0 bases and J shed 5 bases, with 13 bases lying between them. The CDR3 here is CASSQEQGSGNEKLFF. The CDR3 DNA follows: TGCGCCAGCAGCCAAGAGCAGGGAAGTGGAAATGAAAAACTGTTTTTT.

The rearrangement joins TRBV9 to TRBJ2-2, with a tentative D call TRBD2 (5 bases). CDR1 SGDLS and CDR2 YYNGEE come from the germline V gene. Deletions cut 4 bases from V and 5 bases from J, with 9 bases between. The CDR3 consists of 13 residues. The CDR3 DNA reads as TGTGCCAGCAGCTGGACGGGAACCGGGGAGCTGTTTTTT. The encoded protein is CASSWTGTGELFF.

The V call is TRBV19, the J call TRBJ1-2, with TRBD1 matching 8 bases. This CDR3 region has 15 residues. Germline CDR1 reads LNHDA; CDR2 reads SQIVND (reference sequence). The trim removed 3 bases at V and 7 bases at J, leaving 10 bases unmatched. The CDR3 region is CASSIVGRGQVGYTF. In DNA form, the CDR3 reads TGTGCCAGTAGTATTGTGGGCAGGGGGCAGGTTGGCTACACCTTC.

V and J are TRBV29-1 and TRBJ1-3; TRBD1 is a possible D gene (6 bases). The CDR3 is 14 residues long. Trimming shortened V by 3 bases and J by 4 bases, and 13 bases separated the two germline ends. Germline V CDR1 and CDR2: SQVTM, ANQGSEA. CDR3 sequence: CSVDPVQGGNTIYF. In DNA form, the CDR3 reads TGCAGCGTTGACCCGGTTCAGGGGGGAAACACCATATATTTT.

As DNA, the CDR3 is TGTGCCAGCAGCTTCGGGGGGCAGCATGAAAAACTGTTTTTT. Translating it yields CASSFGGQHEKLFF. The chain couples TRBV13 to TRBJ1-4, with a tentative D call TRBD1 (6 bases). This CDR3 has 14 amino acids. Trimming took off 3 bases at V and 6 bases at J, with 11 bases between the two ends. Looked up from germline, CDR1 is PRHDT and CDR2 is FYEKMQ (reference sequence).

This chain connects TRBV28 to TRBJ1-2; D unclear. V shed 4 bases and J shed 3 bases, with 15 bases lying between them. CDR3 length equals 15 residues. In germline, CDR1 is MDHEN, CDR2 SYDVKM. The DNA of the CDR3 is TGTGCCAGCAGTTCTCCTTCGGTTGTGGACTATGGCTACACCTTC. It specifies CASSSPSVVDYGYTF.

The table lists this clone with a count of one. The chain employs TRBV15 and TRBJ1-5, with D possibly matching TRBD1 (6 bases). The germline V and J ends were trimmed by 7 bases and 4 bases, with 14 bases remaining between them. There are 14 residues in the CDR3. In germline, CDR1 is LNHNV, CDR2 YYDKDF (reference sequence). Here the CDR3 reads CATKKAQGNQPQHF. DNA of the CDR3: TGTGCCACCAAGAAGGCCCAGGGGAATCAGCCCCAGCATTTT.

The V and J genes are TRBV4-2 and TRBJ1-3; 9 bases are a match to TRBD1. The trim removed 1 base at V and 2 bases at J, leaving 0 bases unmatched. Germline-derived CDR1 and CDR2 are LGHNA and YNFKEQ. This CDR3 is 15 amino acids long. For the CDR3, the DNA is TGTGCCAGCAGCCAAGGGACAGGGGCTGGAAACACCATATATTTT. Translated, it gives CASSQGTGAGNTIYF.

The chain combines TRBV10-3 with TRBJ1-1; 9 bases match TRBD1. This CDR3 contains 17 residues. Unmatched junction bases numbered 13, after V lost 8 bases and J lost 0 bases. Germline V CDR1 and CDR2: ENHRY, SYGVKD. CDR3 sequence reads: CAISTQGATTLNTEAFF. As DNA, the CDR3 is TGTGCCATCTCGACACAGGGGGCGACGACGCTGAACACTGAAGCTTTCTTT.

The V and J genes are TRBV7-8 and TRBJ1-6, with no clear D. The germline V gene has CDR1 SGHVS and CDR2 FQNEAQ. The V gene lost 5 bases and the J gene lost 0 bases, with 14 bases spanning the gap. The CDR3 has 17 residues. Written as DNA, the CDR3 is TGTGCCAGCAGCCCGAAGAGCCCGAGCTCCTATAATTCACCCCTCCACTTT. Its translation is CASSPKSPSSYNSPLHF.